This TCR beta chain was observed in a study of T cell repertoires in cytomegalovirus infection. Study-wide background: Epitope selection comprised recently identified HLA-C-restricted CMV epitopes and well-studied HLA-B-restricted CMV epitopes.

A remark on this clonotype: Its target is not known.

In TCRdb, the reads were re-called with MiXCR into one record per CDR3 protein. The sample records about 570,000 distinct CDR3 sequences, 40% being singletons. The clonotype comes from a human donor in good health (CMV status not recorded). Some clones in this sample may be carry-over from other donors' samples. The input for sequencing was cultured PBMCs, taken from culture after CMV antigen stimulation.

The DNA for the CDR3 is TGTGCCAGCAGTGACACCTACACCGGGGAGCTGTTTTTT. Protein product: CASSDTYTGELFF. This sequence joins TRBV6-1 and TRBJ2-2; the D is unclear. V was pared by 3 bases and J by 3 bases, with 5 bases between. CDR3 length: 13 residues. From germline, CDR1 is MNHNS and CDR2 SASEGT.